This TCR beta chain was captured in a study of shared clonotypes between healthy human individuals. The V end lost 5 bases, the J end lost 0 bases, and 9 bases lay between the germline ends. Germline V lookup: CDR1 SGHNT, CDR2 YENEEA. The CDR3 loop spans 14 amino acids. The sorted-subset replicate PCRs were given around 0.2 ug DNA, which is approximately 30,000 T cell genomes. Here immunoSEQ multiplex PCR was the method, and the copy in TCRdb shows in-frame clones only, minus some. The top ten clones hold about 0.34% of a sample with 2,500,000 or so clones, approximately 93% of them seen once. The clonotype comes from a man younger than 35 in good health. Some clones in this sample may be carry-over from other donors' samples. The sample was naive CD4+ T cells from PBMCs. Subset specified: CD45RA+ positively selected. The rearrangement joins TRBV11-3 to TRBJ2-3, with D maybe TRBD2 (6 bases). The CDR3 reads CASSKDYSTDTQYF. The CDR3 DNA reads TGTGCCAGCAGCAAGGACTACAGCACAGATACGCAGTATTTT.